This TCR beta chain is drawn from a study of beta chain features in type 1 diabetes. Findings and caveats of the study: Shortening of TCRB CDR3s, moderate but significant, appeared in all four CD4+ subsets of Type 1 diabetes patients.

CDR1 SEHNR and CDR2 FQNEAQ come from the germline V gene (reference sequence). The V and J ends lost 3 bases and 5 bases respectively, with 8 bases between them. CDR3 length: 12 residues. The study reverse transcribed the entire isolated RNA, so it sequenced expressed TCRB transcripts. Only in-frame clones appear in the TCRdb table, and some are missing; sequencing was by immunoSEQ multiplex PCR. The data contain around 70,000 clones, roughly 49% of them singletons. In its sample, this clone was seen a few times. Its specificity is not known. The sample taken for sequencing was central memory CD4+ T cells from blood. The gene calls are TRBV7-9 and TRBJ2-7; D is possibly TRBD2 (5 bases). The TCR comes from a man younger than 45 with type 1 diabetes. As DNA, the CDR3 is TGTGCCAGCAGCTTTACTAGTCACGAGCAGTACTTC. Translation: CASSFTSHEQYF.